The 19 T cell receptor beta chains below were found in one sample sequenced in a study of shared clonotypes between healthy human individuals. Repertoires were generated with immunoSEQ multiplex PCR, while TCRdb's copy carries only in-frame clones and drops some. The table has about 1.1 million clones, roughly 74% seen once. The sample was memory CD4+ T cells from PBMCs. The sample's subset: CD45RA-negative fraction. These TCRs come from a man aged 18-30 years in good health. Some clones in this sample may be carry-over from other donors' samples.

The chain recombines TRBV28 with TRBJ2-1; D not certain. Per the germline V gene, CDR1 is MDHEN and CDR2 is SYDVKM. Trimming removed 6 bases at V and 8 bases at J, with 8 bases between. The CDR3 length is 11 residues. CDR3 sequence: CASRESDEQFF. CDR3 bases: TGTGCCAGCAGAGAGAGTGATGAGCAGTTCTTC.

The genes are TRBV4-3 and TRBJ2-4, with D hard to call. Germline CDR1 and CDR2: LGHNA and YSLEER. V lost 0 bases to trimming and J lost 1 base, with 16 bases between them. There are 18 residues in the CDR3. The CDR3 reads CASSQDSSADIAKNIQYF. The CDR3 DNA sequence: TGCGCCAGCAGCCAAGATAGTTCGGCTGACATCGCCAAAAACATTCAGTACTTC.

The J gene is TRBJ1-2, the V gene TRBV6-6, with a possible D match to TRBD1 (5 bases). The V gene's germline CDR1 is MNHNY and CDR2 SVGAGI (reference sequence). V was shortened by 2 bases and J by 8 bases, with 15 bases between the two germline ends. The CDR3 consists of 14 residues. In DNA form, the CDR3 reads TGTGCCAGCAGTTACGGGGCAGGTCTTAGCGGCTACACCTTC. Its translation is CASSYGAGLSGYTF.

The chain links TRBV29-1 to TRBJ1-3; no clear D. The CDR3 has 14 amino acids. V was trimmed by 6 bases and J by 2 bases, leaving 14 bases between them. Germline CDR1 is SQVTM and CDR2 is ANQGSEA. CDR3 sequence reads: CSVLSRNTGNTIYF. In DNA form, the CDR3 reads TGCAGCGTCTTGAGCAGGAACACTGGAAACACCATATATTTT.

The rearrangement joins TRBV21-1 to TRBJ2-5; TRBD2, the table's D call, was not compared with the DNA. TRBV21-1 is reported as a pseudogene. The CDR3 is 22 residues long. This CDR3 reads CASSNTRGWLAADYLPQETQYF. The CDR3, as DNA: TGTGCCAGCAGCAATACCCGGGGTTGGCTAGCGGCCGACTACTTGCCCCAAGAGACCCAGTACTTC.

V gene TRBV5-1 combines with J gene TRBJ1-1, with 8 bases fitting TRBD1. Germline V gene sequence: CDR1 SGHRS, CDR2 YFSETQ. V trimming: 2 bases; J trimming: 5 bases; junction bases outside the gene matches: 8. This CDR3 has 15 residues. Written as DNA, the CDR3 is TGCGCCAGCAGCTTTTCCAGGGGGCCGAGGACTGAAGCTTTCTTT. Translating it yields CASSFSRGPRTEAFF.

V gene TRBV28 combines with J gene TRBJ1-2, with 9 bases identical to TRBD1. With 7 bases clipped from V and 4 bases from J, the junction kept 10 bases outside the gene matches. Germline V CDR1 and CDR2: MDHEN, SYDVKM. CDR3 length: 15 amino acids. The CDR3 DNA follows: TGTGCCAGCATTACAAACAGGGGGCGCGGCTATGGCTACACCTTC. Encoded protein: CASITNRGRGYGYTF.

The V call is TRBV7-2, the J call TRBJ2-7; TRBD2 agrees at 8 bases. Unmatched junction bases numbered 7, after V lost 6 bases and J lost 0 bases. The germline V gene has CDR1 SGHTA and CDR2 FQGNSA. The CDR3 sequence is 15 residues long. The CDR3 DNA is TGTGCCAGCAGTCCAATCAGCGGGAGCTCCTACGAGCAGTACTTC. Amino acid sequence: CASSPISGSSYEQYF.

V gene TRBV5-6 combines with J gene TRBJ1-4, with unresolved D. Per the germline V gene, CDR1 is SGHDT and CDR2 is YYEEEE. The CDR3 covers 16 residues. With 4 bases removed from V and 0 bases from J, the gap between germline ends came to 13 bases. CDR3 nucleotides: TGTGCCAGCAGCGAAGGACTTGGTGCAACTAATGAAAAACTGTTTTTT. Translating gives CASSEGLGATNEKLFF.

This chain connects TRBV7-2 to TRBJ1-2, with D perhaps matching TRBD1 (5 bases). V was pared by 2 bases and J by 5 bases, with 18 bases between. The CDR3 sequence is 16 residues long. Germline CDR1 SGHTA, CDR2 FQGNSA. The CDR3 DNA sequence: TGTGCCAGCAGCTTATACCCTAGTGGGGCCGCTTATGGCTACACCTTC. It encodes CASSLYPSGAAYGYTF.

The rearrangement links TRBV2 to TRBJ1-4, with a tentative D call TRBD1 (6 bases). The CDR3 runs to 16 residues. Deletions cut 8 bases from V and 0 bases from J, with 16 bases between. Germline V gene lookup returns CDR1 SNHLY and CDR2 FYNNEI. The CDR3 nucleotides are TGTGCCAGCCACGGGACCAGGGGTTCAACTAATGAAAAACTGTTTTTT. Amino acid sequence: CASHGTRGSTNEKLFF.

The rearrangement links TRBV27 to TRBJ2-1, with D unclear. Trimming removed 11 bases from V and 7 bases from J, with 18 bases in between. Germline loops: CDR1 MNHEY, CDR2 SMNVEV (reference sequence). The CDR3 spans 13 residues. CDR3 nucleotide sequence: TGTGCCTACACTCCACCGTTAAAAAATGAGCAGTTCTTC. Encoded protein: CAYTPPLKNEQFF.

The chain combines TRBV28 with TRBJ2-3; TRBD1 agrees at 8 bases. The CDR3 runs 14 residues. The V gene end was trimmed by 5 bases and the J gene end by 5 bases; junction bases not matched to a gene: 6. The germline gives CDR1 MDHEN, CDR2 SYDVKM. DNA of the CDR3: TGTGCCAGCAGTCCCCGGACAGGGTTAGATACGCAGTATTTT. Its translation: CASSPRTGLDTQYF. Together with reference TRBV28 and TRBJ2-3, the CDR3 gives the full variable domain: DVKVTQSSRYLVKRTGEKVFLECVQDMDHENMFWYRQDPGLGLRLIYFSYDVKMKEKGDIPEGYSVSREKKERFSLILESASTNQTSMYLCASSPRTGLDTQYFGPGTRLTVL.

The chain combines TRBV5-4 with TRBJ1-5; weak D call: TRBD1 (6 bases). Trimming left V 2 bases short and J 7 bases short, with 16 bases between. Germline values: CDR1 SGHNT, CDR2 YYREEE (reference sequence). The CDR3 runs to 15 residues. In nucleotides, the CDR3 is TGTGCCAGCAGCTTATCGGGGGCGCCTGGACAGCCCCAGCATTTT. Encoded protein: CASSLSGAPGQPQHF. Looking up the rest from reference TRBV5-4 and TRBJ1-5 gives the full variable domain: ETGVTQSPTHLIKTRGQQVTLRCSSQSGHNTVSWYQQALGQGPQFIFQYYREEENGRGNFPPRFSGLQFPNYSSELNVNALELDDSALYLCASSLSGAPGQPQHFGDGTRLSIL.

The chain recombines TRBV19 with TRBJ2-3, with 13 positions matching TRBD2. Germline V CDR1 and CDR2: LNHDA, SQIVND (reference sequence). The junction had 4 bases not matched to a gene; V was cut back by 4 bases and J by 0 bases. This CDR3 spans 17 amino acids. In DNA form, the CDR3 reads TGTGCCAGTAGTACTCGACTAGCGGGAGGTAGCACAGATACGCAGTATTTT. It codes for CASSTRLAGGSTDTQYF.

The chain has TRBV7-2 and TRBJ2-3; a possible D gene is TRBD2 (5 bases). The CDR3 runs 15 residues. CDR1 and CDR2 from the germline V gene are SGHTA and FQGNSA. Trimming took off 4 bases at V and 4 bases at J, with 15 bases between the two ends. The DNA of the CDR3 is TGTGCCAGCAGCTCGAGGGAGTGGAGCCCAGATACGCAGTATTTT. This translates into CASSSREWSPDTQYF. Full variable domain (outside the CDR3, taken from reference TRBV7-2 and TRBJ2-3): GAGVSQSPSNKVTEKGKDVELRCDPISGHTALYWYRQSLGQGLEFLIYFQGNSAPDKSGLPSDRFSAERTGGSVSTLTIQRTQQEDSAVYLCASSSREWSPDTQYFGPGTRLTVL.

A single count supports this clone. The V gene is TRBV28, the J gene TRBJ2-5, with D possibly TRBD1 on 5 matching bases. The J call could be wrong; TRBJ2-7 is a better fit for the DNA end. Germline V CDR1 and CDR2: MDHEN, SYDVKM. The CDR3 totals 12 residues. This CDR3 reads CASSPGRHEQYF. CDR3 nucleotides: TGTGCCAGCAGTCCAGGGCGGCACGAGCAGTACTTC.

This clone was detected only a few times. This chain connects TRBV27 to TRBJ1-6; no clear D gene. Germline V gene lookup returns CDR1 MNHEY and CDR2 SMNVEV (reference sequence). V shed 5 bases and J shed 0 bases, with 20 bases lying between them. The CDR3 covers 19 residues. The CDR3 spells CASSPKGSRGSSYNSPLHF. CDR3 bases: TGTGCCAGCAGTCCCAAGGGAAGCCGGGGTAGCTCCTATAATTCACCCCTCCACTTT.

The chain links TRBV5-1 to TRBJ2-7; 10 bases align to TRBD2. CDR3 length: 13 amino acids. Germline CDR1 SGHRS, CDR2 YFSETQ. V was clipped by 5 bases and J by 6 bases; unmatched bases: 5. The CDR3 DNA reads TGCGCCAGCAGTACTAGCGGGGTGGGCGAGCAGTACTTC. The encoded protein is CASSTSGVGEQYF. The whole variable domain, filled in from reference TRBV5-1 and TRBJ2-7, reads KAGVTQTPRYLIKTRGQQVTLSCSPISGHRSVSWYQQTPGQGLQFLFEYFSETQRNKGNFPGRFSGRQFSNSRSEMNVSTLELGDSALYLCASSTSGVGEQYFGPGTRLTVT.